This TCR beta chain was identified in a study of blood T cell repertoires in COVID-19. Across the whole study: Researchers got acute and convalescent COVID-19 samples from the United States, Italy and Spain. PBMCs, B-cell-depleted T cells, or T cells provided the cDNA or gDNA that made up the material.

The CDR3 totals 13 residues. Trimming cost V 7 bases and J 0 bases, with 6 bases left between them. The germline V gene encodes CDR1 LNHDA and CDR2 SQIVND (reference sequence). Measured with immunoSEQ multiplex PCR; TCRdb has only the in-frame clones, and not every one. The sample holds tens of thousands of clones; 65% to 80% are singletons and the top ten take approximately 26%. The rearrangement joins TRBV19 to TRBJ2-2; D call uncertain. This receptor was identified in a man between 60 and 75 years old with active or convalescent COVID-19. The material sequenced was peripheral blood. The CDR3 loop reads CASTTANTGELFF. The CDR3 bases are TGTGCCAGTACTACAGCGAACACCGGGGAGCTGTTTTTT.